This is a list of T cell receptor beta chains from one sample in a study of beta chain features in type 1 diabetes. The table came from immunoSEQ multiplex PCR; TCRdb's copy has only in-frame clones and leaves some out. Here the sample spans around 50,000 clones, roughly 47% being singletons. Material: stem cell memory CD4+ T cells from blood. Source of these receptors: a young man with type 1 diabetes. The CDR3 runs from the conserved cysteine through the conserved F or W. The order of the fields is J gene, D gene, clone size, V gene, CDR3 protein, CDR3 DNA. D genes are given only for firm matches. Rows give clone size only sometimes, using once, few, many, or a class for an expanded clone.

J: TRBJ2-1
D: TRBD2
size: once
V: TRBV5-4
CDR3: CASSPVSGRADEQFF
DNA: TGTGCCAGCAGTCCCGTGAGCGGGAGGGCAGATGAGCAGTTCTTC

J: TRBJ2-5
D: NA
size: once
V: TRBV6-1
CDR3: CASSAIWGSQETQYF
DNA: TGTGCCAGCAGTGCAATTTGGGGCAGCCAAGAGACCCAGTACTTC

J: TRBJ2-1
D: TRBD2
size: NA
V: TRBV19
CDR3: CASTTGLAGGNEQFF
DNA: TGTGCCAGTACTACTGGACTAGCGGGGGGAAATGAGCAGTTCTTC

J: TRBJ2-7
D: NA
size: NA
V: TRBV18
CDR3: CASSQSVYEQYF
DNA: TGTGCCAGCTCACAGTCAGTCTACGAGCAGTACTTC

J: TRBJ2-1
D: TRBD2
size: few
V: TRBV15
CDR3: CATSRDLLKRLAGEGPPNEQFF
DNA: TGTGCCACCAGCAGAGATCTACTAAAACGCCTAGCGGGAGAGGGTCCCCCCAATGAGCAGTTCTTC

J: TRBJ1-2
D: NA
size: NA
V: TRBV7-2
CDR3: CASSLNAGVNGYTF
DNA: TGTGCCAGCAGCTTAAATGCAGGGGTTAATGGCTACACCTTC

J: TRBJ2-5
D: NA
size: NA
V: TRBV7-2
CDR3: CASSLWGQGFARERGQYF
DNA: TGTGCCAGCAGCTTATGGGGTCAGGGGTTTGCGAGGGAGAGGGGACAGTACTTC

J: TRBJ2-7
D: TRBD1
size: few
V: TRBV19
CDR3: CASSQPGGEQYF
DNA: TGTGCCAGTAGTCAACCAGGGGGCGAGCAGTACTTC

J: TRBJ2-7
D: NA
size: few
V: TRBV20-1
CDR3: CSARDGLALLF
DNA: TGCAGTGCTAGAGATGGTCTAGCTTTGCTCTTC

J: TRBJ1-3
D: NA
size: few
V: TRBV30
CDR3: CACQGYSGNTIYF
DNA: TGTGCCTGTCAGGGCTACTCTGGAAACACCATATATTTT

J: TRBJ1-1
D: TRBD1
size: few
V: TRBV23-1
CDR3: CASSRSRGSTEAFF
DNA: TGCGCCAGCAGTCGGTCCAGGGGGAGCACTGAAGCTTTCTTT

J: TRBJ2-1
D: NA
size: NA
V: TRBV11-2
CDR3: CASSFTEGLTEQFF
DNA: TGTGCCAGCAGCTTTACGGAGGGGTTGACTGAGCAGTTCTTC

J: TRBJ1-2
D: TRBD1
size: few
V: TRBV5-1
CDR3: CASRDGTALDGYTF
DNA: TGCGCCAGCAGGGACGGGACAGCGCTTGATGGCTACACCTTC

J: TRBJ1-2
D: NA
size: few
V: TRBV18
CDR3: CASSPRPSDYVGYTF
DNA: TGTGCCAGCTCACCGCGTCCGAGTGACTATGTGGGCTACACCTTC

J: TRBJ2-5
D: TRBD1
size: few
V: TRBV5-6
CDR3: CASSSRGQETQYF
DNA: TGTGCCAGCAGCTCCAGGGGGCAAGAGACCCAGTACTTC

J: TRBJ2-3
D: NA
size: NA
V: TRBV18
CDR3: CASSPNGLKTDTQYF
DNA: TGTGCCAGCTCACCAAACGGGTTAAAAACAGATACGCAGTATTTT

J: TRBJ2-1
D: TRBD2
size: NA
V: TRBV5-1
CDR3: CASSLDGSGGNEQFF
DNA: TGCGCCAGCAGCTTGGATGGTAGCGGGGGGAATGAGCAGTTCTTC

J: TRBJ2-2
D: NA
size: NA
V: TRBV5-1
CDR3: CASSPETGELFF
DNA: TGCGCCAGCAGCCCCGAGACCGGGGAGCTGTTTTTT

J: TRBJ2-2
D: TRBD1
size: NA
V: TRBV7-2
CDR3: CASRGQGNTGELFF
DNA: TGTGCCAGCAGGGGACAGGGGAACACCGGGGAGCTGTTTTTT